This T cell receptor beta chain was retrieved from a study of blood T cell repertoires in COVID-19. Across the study: COVID-19 samples from acute and convalescent phases originated in the United States, Italy and Spain. PBMCs, B-cell-depleted T cells, or T cells provided the cDNA or gDNA that made up the material.

Trimming removed 5 bases from V and 4 bases from J; junction bases left unmatched: 7. The germline V gene encodes CDR1 SNHLY and CDR2 FYNNEI. The CDR3 covers 17 residues. As handled by the study authors: Counts of nucleated cells, estimated from reference gene primer amplification, were obtained. The repertoire was sequenced with immunoSEQ multiplex PCR; TCRdb's copy has only in-frame clones and lacks some. That table is the source of V, J and clone size, and D and trimming were worked out from the DNA. The repertoire holds 95,000 to 150,000 clones, with roughly 78% as singletons. The sample taken for sequencing was peripheral blood. This receptor was taken from a man in his 60s with active or convalescent COVID-19. The rearrangement joins TRBV2 to TRBJ2-2; the match to TRBD2 covers 13 bases. The CDR3 here is CASSSGLAGVSTGELFF. The CDR3 DNA is TGTGCCAGCAGTTCTGGACTAGCGGGAGTAAGCACCGGGGAGCTGTTTTTT.